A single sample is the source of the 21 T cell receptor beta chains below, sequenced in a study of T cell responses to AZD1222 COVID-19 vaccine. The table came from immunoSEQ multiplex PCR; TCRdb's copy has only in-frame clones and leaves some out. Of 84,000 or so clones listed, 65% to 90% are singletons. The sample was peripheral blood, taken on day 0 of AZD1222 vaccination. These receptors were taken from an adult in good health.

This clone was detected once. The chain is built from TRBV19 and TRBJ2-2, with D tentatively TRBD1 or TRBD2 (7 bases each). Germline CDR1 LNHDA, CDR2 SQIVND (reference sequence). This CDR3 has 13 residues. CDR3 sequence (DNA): TGTGTCGCAGGGGGGGCGAACACCGGGGAGCTGTTTTTT. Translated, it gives CVAGGANTGELFF.

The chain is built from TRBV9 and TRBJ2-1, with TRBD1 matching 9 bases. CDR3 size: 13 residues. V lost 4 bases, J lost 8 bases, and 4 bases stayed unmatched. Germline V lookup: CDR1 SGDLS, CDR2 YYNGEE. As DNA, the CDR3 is TGTGCCAGCAGCCCTCGGACAGGGGATGAGCAGTTCTTC. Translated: CASSPRTGDEQFF.

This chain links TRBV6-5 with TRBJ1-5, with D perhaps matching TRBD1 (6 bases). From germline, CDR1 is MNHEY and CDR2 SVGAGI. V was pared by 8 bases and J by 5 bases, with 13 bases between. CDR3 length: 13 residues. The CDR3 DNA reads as TGTGCCAGCCGAGGACAGAGCTATCAGCCCCAGCATTTT. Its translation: CASRGQSYQPQHF.

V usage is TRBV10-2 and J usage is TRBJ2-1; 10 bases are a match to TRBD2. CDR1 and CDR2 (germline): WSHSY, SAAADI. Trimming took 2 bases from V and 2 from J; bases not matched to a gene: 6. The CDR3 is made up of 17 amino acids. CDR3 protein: CASSERTSGRTYNEQFF. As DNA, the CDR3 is TGCGCCAGCAGTGAGCGGACTAGCGGACGAACCTACAATGAGCAGTTCTTC.

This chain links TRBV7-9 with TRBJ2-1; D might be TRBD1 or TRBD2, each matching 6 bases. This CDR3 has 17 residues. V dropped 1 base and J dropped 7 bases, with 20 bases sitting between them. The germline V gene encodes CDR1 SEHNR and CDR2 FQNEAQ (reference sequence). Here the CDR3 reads CASSLGTPGPGANEQFF. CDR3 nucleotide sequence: TGTGCCAGCAGCTTAGGGACTCCCGGGCCGGGGGCGAATGAGCAGTTCTTC.

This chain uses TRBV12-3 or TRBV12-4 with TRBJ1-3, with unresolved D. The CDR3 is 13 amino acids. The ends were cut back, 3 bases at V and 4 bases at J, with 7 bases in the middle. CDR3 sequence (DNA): TGTGCCAGCAGTTTCTCAGCCGGAAACACCATATATTTT. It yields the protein CASSFSAGNTIYF.

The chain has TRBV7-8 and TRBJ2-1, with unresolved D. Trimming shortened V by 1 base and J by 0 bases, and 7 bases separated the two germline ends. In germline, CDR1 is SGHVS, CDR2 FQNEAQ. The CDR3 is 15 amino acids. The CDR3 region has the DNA TGTGCCAGCAGCTTAGGCACGAGCTCCTACAATGAGCAGTTCTTC. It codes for CASSLGTSSYNEQFF.

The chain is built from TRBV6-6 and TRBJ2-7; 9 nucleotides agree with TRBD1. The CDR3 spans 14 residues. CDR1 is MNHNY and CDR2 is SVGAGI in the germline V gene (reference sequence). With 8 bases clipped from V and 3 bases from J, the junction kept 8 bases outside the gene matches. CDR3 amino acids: CASSLRQGDYEQYF. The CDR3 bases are TGTGCCAGCTCTCTGAGACAGGGGGACTACGAGCAGTACTTC.

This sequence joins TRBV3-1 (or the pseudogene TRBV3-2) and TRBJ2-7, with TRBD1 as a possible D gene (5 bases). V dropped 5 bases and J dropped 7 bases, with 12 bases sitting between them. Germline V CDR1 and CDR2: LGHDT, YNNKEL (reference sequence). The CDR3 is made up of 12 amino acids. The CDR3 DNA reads TGTGCCAGCAGCAACCACCCAGGGGAGCAGTACTTC. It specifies CASSNHPGEQYF.

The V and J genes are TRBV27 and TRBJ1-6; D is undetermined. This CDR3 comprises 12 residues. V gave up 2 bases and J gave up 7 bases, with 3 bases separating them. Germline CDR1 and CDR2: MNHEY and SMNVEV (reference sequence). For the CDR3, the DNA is TGTGCCAGCAGTTTACAGAATTCACCCCTCCACTTT. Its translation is CASSLQNSPLHF.

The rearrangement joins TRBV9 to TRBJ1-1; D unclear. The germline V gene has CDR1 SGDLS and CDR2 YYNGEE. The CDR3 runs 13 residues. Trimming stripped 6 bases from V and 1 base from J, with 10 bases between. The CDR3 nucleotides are TGTGCCAGCAACAAGATAACGAACACTGAAGCTTTCTTT. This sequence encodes CASNKITNTEAFF.

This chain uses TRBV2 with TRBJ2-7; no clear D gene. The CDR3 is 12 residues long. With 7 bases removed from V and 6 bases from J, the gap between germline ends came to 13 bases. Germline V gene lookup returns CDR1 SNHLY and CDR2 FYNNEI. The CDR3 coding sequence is TGTGCCAGCACCGAACCCGGTCTCGAGCAGTACTTC. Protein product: CASTEPGLEQYF.

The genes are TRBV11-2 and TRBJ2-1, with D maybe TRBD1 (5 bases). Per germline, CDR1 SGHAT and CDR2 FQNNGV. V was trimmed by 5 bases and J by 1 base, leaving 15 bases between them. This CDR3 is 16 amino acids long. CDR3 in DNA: TGTGCCAGCAGCATTCAGGGTTTTGGGTCCTACAATGAGCAGTTCTTC. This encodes CASSIQGFGSYNEQFF.

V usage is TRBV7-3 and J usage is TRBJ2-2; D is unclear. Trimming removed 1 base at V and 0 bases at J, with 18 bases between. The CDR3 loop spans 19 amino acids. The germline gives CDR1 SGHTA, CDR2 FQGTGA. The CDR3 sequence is CASSLNARSPQANTGELFF. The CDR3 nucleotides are TGTGCCAGCAGCTTAAACGCCCGATCCCCACAAGCGAACACCGGGGAGCTGTTTTTT.

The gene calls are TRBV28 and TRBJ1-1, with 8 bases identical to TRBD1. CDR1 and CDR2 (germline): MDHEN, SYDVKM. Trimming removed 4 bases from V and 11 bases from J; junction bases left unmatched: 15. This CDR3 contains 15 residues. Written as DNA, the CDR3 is TGTGCCAGCAGTTACCAAACAGGGGGTGGTTTAGGTGCTTTCTTT. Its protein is CASSYQTGGGLGAFF.

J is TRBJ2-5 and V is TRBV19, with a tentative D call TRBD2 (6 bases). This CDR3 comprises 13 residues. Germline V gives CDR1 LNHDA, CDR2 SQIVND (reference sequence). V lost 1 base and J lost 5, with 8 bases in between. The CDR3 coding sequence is TGTGCCAGTAGTATAGCGGGAGCCGAGACCCAGTACTTC. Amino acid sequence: CASSIAGAETQYF. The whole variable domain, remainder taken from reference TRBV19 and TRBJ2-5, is DGGITQSPKYLFRKEGQNVTLSCEQNLNHDAMYWYRQDPGQGLRLIYYSQIVNDFQKGDIAEGYSVSREKKESFPLTVTSAQKNPTAFYLCASSIAGAETQYFGPGTRLLVL.

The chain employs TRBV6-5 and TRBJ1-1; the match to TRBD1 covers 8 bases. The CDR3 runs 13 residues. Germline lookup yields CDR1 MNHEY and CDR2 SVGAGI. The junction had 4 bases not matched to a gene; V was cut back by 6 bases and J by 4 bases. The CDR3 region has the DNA TGTGCCAGCAGCTCAACAGGGGGCACTGAAGCTTTCTTT. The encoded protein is CASSSTGGTEAFF.

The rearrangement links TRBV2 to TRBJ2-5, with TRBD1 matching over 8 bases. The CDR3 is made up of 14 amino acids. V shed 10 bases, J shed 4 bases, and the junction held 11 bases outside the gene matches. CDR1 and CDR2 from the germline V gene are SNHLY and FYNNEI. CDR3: CATIPDRVGETQYF. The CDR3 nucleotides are TGTGCCACCATCCCGGACAGGGTAGGAGAGACCCAGTACTTC.

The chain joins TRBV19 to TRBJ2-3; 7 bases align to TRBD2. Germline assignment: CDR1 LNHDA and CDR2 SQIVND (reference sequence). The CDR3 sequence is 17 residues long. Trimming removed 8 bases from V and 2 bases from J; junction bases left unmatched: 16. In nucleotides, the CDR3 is TGTGCCAGTCGCCCGGGAGGCGCGGCGGGAACCACAGATACGCAGTATTTT. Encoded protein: CASRPGGAAGTTDTQYF.

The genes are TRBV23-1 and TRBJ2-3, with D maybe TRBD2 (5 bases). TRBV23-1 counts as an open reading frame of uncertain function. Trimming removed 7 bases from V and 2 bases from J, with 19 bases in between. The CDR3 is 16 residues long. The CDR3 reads CASTPEAPGPTDTQYF. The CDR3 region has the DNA TGCGCCAGCACCCCGGAGGCCCCCGGCCCCACAGATACGCAGTATTTT.

The CDR3 bases are TGTGCCAGCAGTTTAGTTGAGAGGGATGAAAAACTGTTTTTT. This gives the protein CASSLVERDEKLFF. The chain carries TRBV6-5 and TRBJ1-4, with D hard to call. V was cut by 4 bases and J by 6 bases, with 12 bases left in between. Germline loops: CDR1 MNHEY, CDR2 SVGAGI. The CDR3 runs to 14 residues.